The 22 T cell receptor beta chains below were found in one sample sequenced in a study of Ad26.COV2.S vaccination and SARS-CoV-2 variants. Repertoires were generated with immunoSEQ multiplex PCR, while TCRdb's copy carries only in-frame clones and drops some. In the table there are 400,000 to 500,000 clones, 88% of which are singletons. Treatment described: roughly 20 received Ad26.COV2.S at low or high dose, single or two shots; a few received placebo; per-sample allocation not given. The samples date from day 63 after the first vaccine or placebo injection. The sample here was peripheral blood, taken in a trial of Ad26.COV2.S vaccine versus placebo. These receptors came from a person aged 18 to 65 who received the Ad26.COV2.S COVID-19 vaccine or a placebo.

CDR3 amino acids: CASSQEGTHNSPLHF. The DNA for the CDR3 is TGCGCCAGCAGCCAAGAAGGGACACATAATTCACCCCTCCACTTT. The chain links TRBV4-1 to TRBJ1-6, with D perhaps matching TRBD1 (6 bases). The CDR3 contains 15 residues. Germline CDR1 MGHRA, CDR2 YSYEKL. V was pared by 0 bases and J by 5 bases, with 8 bases between.

V and J are TRBV28 and TRBJ2-1; D is unresolved. Trimming removed 6 bases at V and 2 bases at J, with 17 bases between. The CDR3 loop spans 16 amino acids. Germline CDR1 is MDHEN and CDR2 is SYDVKM. The CDR3 protein is CASSNPRQRTYNEQFF. The CDR3 DNA follows: TGTGCCAGCAGCAACCCCAGGCAGAGAACCTACAATGAGCAGTTCTTC.

The genes are TRBV6-2 or TRBV6-3 and TRBJ2-3; 8 bases match TRBD2. This CDR3 has 15 residues. V shed 5 bases, J shed 7 bases, and the junction held 11 bases outside the gene matches. Germline V gene lookup returns CDR1 MNHEY and CDR2 SVGEGT. CDR3 in DNA: TGTGCCAGCAGTGGAATAGCGGGGCAATTGAATACGCAGTATTTT. Translated, it gives CASSGIAGQLNTQYF.

Only a few counts were recorded for this clone. The V gene is TRBV7-2, the J gene TRBJ2-3; D is undetermined. This CDR3 region has 18 residues. V lost 7 bases and J lost 0, with 23 bases in between. The germline V gene encodes CDR1 SGHTA and CDR2 FQGNSA. CDR3 nucleotide sequence: TGTGCCAGCAACCTACCGCGGAGAGGTTACTCTAGCACAGATACGCAGTATTTT. This encodes CASNLPRRGYSSTDTQYF.

The chain is built from TRBV4-3 and TRBJ1-3, with D perhaps matching TRBD1 (5 bases). V was trimmed by 2 bases and J by 0 bases, leaving 11 bases between them. Per germline, CDR1 LGHNA and CDR2 YSLEER. The CDR3 is 16 residues long. In DNA form, the CDR3 reads TGCGCCAGCAGCCAACGGACATCGAGCTCTGGAAACACCATATATTTT. This codes for CASSQRTSSSGNTIYF.

The rearrangement uses TRBV12-3 or TRBV12-4 and TRBJ2-1; no clear D. This CDR3 has 10 residues. V shed 3 bases and J shed 8 bases, with 2 bases lying between them. The CDR3, as DNA: TGTGCCAGCAGTTTGCATGAGCAGTTCTTC. It is translated as CASSLHEQFF.

The count of this clone is one. The chain combines TRBV18 with TRBJ2-5; D not resolved. Germline CDR1 is KGHSH and CDR2 is LQKENI. V was cut by 2 bases and J by 0 bases, with 10 bases left in between. The CDR3 runs 15 residues. The CDR3 sequence: CASSPGGSYQETQYF. The DNA of the CDR3 is TGTGCCAGCTCACCAGGCGGTTCGTACCAAGAGACCCAGTACTTC.

The rearrangement links TRBV27 to TRBJ2-1; either TRBD1 or TRBD2 may supply D (5 bases each). This CDR3 has 14 residues. Germline CDR1 and CDR2: MNHEY and SMNVEV (reference sequence). Trimming took 4 bases from V and 6 from J, leaving 13 bases between them. CDR3 protein: CASSSGTPGNEQFF. The CDR3 DNA reads TGTGCCAGCAGTTCCGGGACCCCTGGCAATGAGCAGTTCTTC.

The chain links TRBV11-2 to TRBJ2-7; a possible D gene is TRBD1 (6 bases). Germline V gives CDR1 SGHAT, CDR2 FQNNGV. The CDR3 length is 15 residues. The ends were cut back, 5 bases at V and 0 bases at J, with 14 bases in the middle. The CDR3 region is CASSPMRTASYEQYF. In DNA form, the CDR3 reads TGTGCCAGCAGCCCGATGAGGACAGCCTCCTACGAGCAGTACTTC.

The chain has TRBV30 and TRBJ2-2; D gene uncertain. V lost 4 bases, J lost 3 bases, and 0 bases lay in between. CDR1 is GTSNPN, CDR2 SVGIG, per germline (reference sequence). This CDR3 region has 10 residues. The CDR3 spells CAWNTGELFF. Here the CDR3 DNA reads TGTGCCTGGAACACCGGGGAGCTGTTTTTT. The variable domain in full, with the rest retrieved from reference TRBV30 and TRBJ2-2, is SQTIHQWPATLVQPVGSPLSLECTVEGTSNPNLYWYRQAAGRGLQLLFYSVGIGQISSEVPQNLSASRPQDRQFILSSKKLLLSDSGFYLCAWNTGELFFGEGSRLTVL.

The chain employs TRBV5-6 and TRBJ1-2; maybe TRBD1 (5 bases). Germline CDR1 SGHDT, CDR2 YYEEEE. The V and J ends lost 4 bases and 4 bases respectively, with 11 bases between them. The CDR3 loop spans 13 amino acids. The CDR3 DNA is TGTGCCAGCAGCATACGACAGCTCTATGGCTACACCTTC. This sequence encodes CASSIRQLYGYTF.

This clone was found a few times. The rearrangement joins TRBV7-6 to TRBJ2-7, with TRBD2 identical over 12 bases. This CDR3 has 15 residues. CDR1 and CDR2 (germline): SGHVS, FNYEAQ. With 4 bases clipped from V and 2 bases from J, the junction kept 3 bases outside the gene matches. The CDR3 is CASSSTSGGTYEQYF. The CDR3 DNA follows: TGTGCCAGCAGCTCCACTAGCGGGGGGACCTACGAGCAGTACTTC.

J is TRBJ2-5 and V is TRBV11-2, with no clear D. V dropped 5 bases and J dropped 1 base, with 5 bases sitting between them. The germline V gene encodes CDR1 SGHAT and CDR2 FQNNGV. The length of the CDR3 is 12 residues. CDR3 residues: CASSPLQETQYF. The DNA of the CDR3 is TGTGCCAGCAGCCCTCTCCAAGAGACCCAGTACTTC.

The chain employs TRBV4-2 and TRBJ2-3; D might be TRBD2 (5 bases). CDR1 is LGHNA and CDR2 is YNFKEQ in the germline V gene. V was pared by 8 bases and J by 6 bases, with 6 bases between. This CDR3 is 10 amino acids long. This CDR3 is CASGSDTQYF. The CDR3 nucleotides read TGTGCCAGCGGGAGTGATACGCAGTATTTT.

The chain combines TRBV7-2 with TRBJ2-1, with a tentative D call TRBD2 (7 bases). This CDR3 has 16 amino acids. Germline V gene data show CDR1 as SGHTA and CDR2 as FQGNSA. The V end was cut by 1 base, the J end by 5 bases, with 15 bases between. The CDR3 protein is CASSLGWGGFDNEQFF. CDR3 bases: TGTGCCAGCAGCTTAGGGTGGGGGGGCTTTGACAATGAGCAGTTCTTC.

This clone was seen a handful of times. This chain joins TRBV6-5 and TRBJ1-5; 9 bases fit TRBD1. J lost 6 bases, V lost 2 bases, and 2 bases had no gene match. Germline CDR1 is MNHEY and CDR2 is SVGAGI. The CDR3 covers 14 residues. CDR3 DNA sequence: TGTGCCAGCAGTTACCTACAGGGGGCTCAGCCCCAGCATTTT. This gives the protein CASSYLQGAQPQHF.

This chain links TRBV7-3 with TRBJ2-1; 8 bases align to TRBD2. Losses at the gene ends were 2 bases for V and 7 bases for J; bases not matched to a gene: 10. Looked up from germline, CDR1 is SGHTA and CDR2 is FQGTGA. The CDR3 has 16 amino acids. The CDR3 loop is CASSLVHGGAFNEQFF. The CDR3 nucleotides are TGTGCCAGCAGCTTAGTCCACGGGGGGGCGTTTAATGAGCAGTTCTTC.

V is TRBV4-2 and J is TRBJ1-4; no clear D. Germline V CDR1 and CDR2: LGHNA, YNFKEQ. The CDR3 runs to 17 residues. V gave up 0 bases and J gave up 7 bases, with 18 bases separating them. The DNA of the CDR3 is TGTGCCAGCAGCCAAGACCCCGACGGCGAGGGTAGTGAAAAACTGTTTTTT. Translating it yields CASSQDPDGEGSEKLFF.

This sequence joins TRBV5-1 and TRBJ2-7, with 9 bases that match TRBD1. CDR1 is SGHRS, CDR2 YFSETQ, per germline. The CDR3 consists of 13 residues. Trimming at V came to 4 bases and at J to 4 bases, leaving 3 bases not matched to a gene. As DNA, the CDR3 is TGCGCCAGCAGCACGACAGGGGGATACGAGCAGTACTTC. Its protein is CASSTTGGYEQYF.

The chain carries TRBV2 and TRBJ2-3, with 7 positions matching TRBD2. CDR1 SNHLY and CDR2 FYNNEI come from the germline V gene. V lost 2 bases to trimming and J lost 9 bases; unmatched junction nucleotides: 8. The CDR3 length is 14 residues. The CDR3 DNA reads as TGTGCCAGCAGTGAAAGAGGGGCGCGGGGGACGCAGTATTTT. As protein: CASSERGARGTQYF. Full variable domain (rest looked up from reference TRBV2 and TRBJ2-3): EPEVTQTPSHQVTQMGQEVILRCVPISNHLYFYWYRQILGQKVEFLVSFYNNEISEKSEIFDDQFSVERPDGSNFTLKIRSTKLEDSAMYFCASSERGARGTQYFGPGTRLTVL.

This CDR3 is CASTQVGTGGWYGYTF. The CDR3 DNA reads as TGTGCCAGCACCCAAGTGGGAACGGGGGGTTGGTATGGCTACACCTTC. This sequence joins TRBV28 and TRBJ1-2; tentative D call: TRBD1 (5 bases). Germline-derived CDR1 and CDR2 are MDHEN and SYDVKM. CDR3 length equals 16 residues. Trimming took off 7 bases at V and 5 bases at J, with 23 bases between the two ends.

The chain links TRBV7-2 to TRBJ2-1, with D unclear. This CDR3 comprises 13 residues. Germline V gene lookup returns CDR1 SGHTA and CDR2 FQGNSA. The V gene lost 2 bases and the J gene lost 5 bases, with 7 bases spanning the gap. CDR3 sequence reads: CASSLWWDNEQFF. In DNA form, the CDR3 reads TGTGCCAGCAGCTTATGGTGGGACAATGAGCAGTTCTTC.